Below, 22 T cell receptor beta chains from the same sample are listed, as sequenced in a study of blood T cell repertoires in COVID-19. Produced via immunoSEQ multiplex PCR; TCRdb's table is partial and in-frame only. Here the sample spans tens of thousands of clones, 70% to 90% being singletons. The sample consisted of peripheral blood. These TCRs come from a woman of 80 years or more with COVID-19, enrolled during active disease.

The chain uses TRBV19 and TRBJ2-7; tentatively, D is TRBD2 (5 bases). Trimming stripped 3 bases from V and 7 bases from J, with 16 bases between. Germline V gene lookup returns CDR1 LNHDA and CDR2 SQIVND (reference sequence). The CDR3 spans 14 residues. The CDR3, as DNA: TGTGCCAGTAGTATCGGGCTAGCCCTAGGAGAGCAGTACTTC. It specifies CASSIGLALGEQYF.

This clone was counted only a few times. V gene TRBV2 combines with J gene TRBJ1-2; D gene uncertain. V was cut by 3 bases and J by 2 bases, with 22 bases left in between. Germline assignment: CDR1 SNHLY and CDR2 FYNNEI. The CDR3 runs to 18 residues. The CDR3 region has the DNA TGTGCCAGCAGTGACGGGTCTGCTCTTGCACCTTCCAACTATGGCTACACCTTC. It translates to CASSDGSALAPSNYGYTF.

The genes are TRBV18 and TRBJ2-7; D gene uncertain. The CDR3 spans 14 residues. Trimming removed 0 bases from V and 4 bases from J, with 10 bases in between. Germline V gene sequence: CDR1 KGHSH, CDR2 LQKENI. The DNA of the CDR3 is TGTGCCAGCTCACCACCCAGGCAGCCGTACGAGCAGTACTTC. Encoded protein: CASSPPRQPYEQYF.

The genes are TRBV10-3 and TRBJ2-5; 8 nucleotides align to TRBD2. The germline V gene encodes CDR1 ENHRY and CDR2 SYGVKD. This CDR3 is 15 amino acids long. V was clipped by 5 bases and J by 2 bases; unmatched bases: 7. The CDR3 DNA is TGTGCCATCAGTCCAGCGGGGGAGGTTCAAGAGACCCAGTACTTC. Its translation: CAISPAGEVQETQYF.

The rearrangement joins TRBV12-3 or TRBV12-4 to TRBJ2-5; D gene ambiguous. V lost 3 bases, J lost 5 bases, and 4 bases lay in between. This CDR3 comprises 11 residues. In DNA form, the CDR3 reads TGTGCCAGCAGTTTCTATGAGACCCAGTACTTC. It specifies CASSFYETQYF.

This clone came up once. The chain's CDR3 is CASSPQGSGMNTEAFF. The CDR3, as DNA: TGTGCCAGCAGCCCACAGGGGAGCGGAATGAACACTGAAGCTTTCTTT. The V call is TRBV7-3, the J call TRBJ1-1, with 7 bases lining up with TRBD1. The junction had 9 bases not matched to a gene; V was cut back by 5 bases and J by 0 bases. This CDR3 is built from 16 residues. Germline loops: CDR1 SGHTA, CDR2 FQGTGA.

CDR3 sequence: CASRPGILDADTQYF. CDR3 sequence (DNA): TGCGCCAGCAGACCAGGGATTCTCGATGCAGATACGCAGTATTTT. The chain joins TRBV10-1 to TRBJ2-3; TRBD1 is a possible D gene (5 bases). V was shortened by 6 bases and J by 4 bases, with 17 bases between the two germline ends. There are 15 residues in the CDR3. Looked up from germline, CDR1 is WNHNN and CDR2 is SYGVQD (reference sequence).

This rearrangement joins TRBV10-3 to TRBJ1-3, with a weak D call TRBD1 (5 bases). CDR1 is ENHRY and CDR2 is SYGVKD in the germline V gene. This CDR3 spans 13 amino acids. Trimming took off 6 bases at V and 2 bases at J, with 8 bases between the two ends. CDR3 residues: CAISPGTGNTIYF. In nucleotides, the CDR3 is TGTGCCATCAGCCCAGGGACTGGAAACACCATATATTTT.

J is TRBJ1-1 and V is TRBV10-3; no clear D gene. Germline V lookup: CDR1 ENHRY, CDR2 SYGVKD. V lost 0 bases and J lost 1, with 9 bases in between. This CDR3 has 15 amino acids. CDR3 sequence (DNA): TGTGCCATCAGTGAGTCTGGGCAGCCGAACACTGAAGCTTTCTTT. Translated, it gives CAISESGQPNTEAFF.

The J gene is TRBJ2-5, the V gene TRBV5-1, with 7 nucleotides matching TRBD2. The CDR3 is 16 amino acids. CDR1 is SGHRS and CDR2 is YFSETQ in the germline V gene. The ends lost 6 bases at V and 2 bases at J; junction bases unmatched: 13. CDR3 coding DNA: TGCGCCAGCAATGGGGGAGGGCGAGGATTACAAGAGACCCAGTACTTC. Its translation: CASNGGGRGLQETQYF.

This clone has only a few counts. The chain is built from TRBV6-5 and TRBJ1-1; D gene unclear. Germline CDR1 MNHEY, CDR2 SVGAGI. The CDR3 length is 15 residues. V gave up 3 bases and J gave up 0 bases, with 11 bases separating them. Written as DNA, the CDR3 is TGTGCCAGCAGTTATTCAGAGGCGGTGAACACTGAAGCTTTCTTT. Encoded protein: CASSYSEAVNTEAFF.

The chain carries TRBV6-6 and TRBJ2-2; possible D gene TRBD2, 5 bases. This CDR3 is built from 16 residues. With 7 bases removed from V and 4 bases from J, the gap between germline ends came to 19 bases. Germline CDR1 reads MNHNY; CDR2 reads SVGAGI (reference sequence). CDR3 nucleotides: TGTGCCAGCACAAAAGGACTGAAGCGTAGCACCGGGGAGCTGTTTTTT. It translates to CASTKGLKRSTGELFF.

This chain joins TRBV28 and TRBJ2-2; 11 bases map to TRBD1. The CDR3 totals 16 residues. Germline CDR1 reads MDHEN; CDR2 reads SYDVKM. V dropped 7 bases and J dropped 4; count of bases not matched to a gene: 8. The CDR3 DNA is TGTGCCAGCAAAGAACCCGGACAGGGGGCCACCGGGGAGCTGTTTTTT. Translated, it gives CASKEPGQGATGELFF.

V gene TRBV2 combines with J gene TRBJ1-1, with D unresolved. CDR3 length: 13 amino acids. CDR1 and CDR2 from the germline V gene are SNHLY and FYNNEI. Between the trimmed V and J ends, which lost 3 bases and 1 base, there was a span of 6 bases. The CDR3 region has the DNA TGTGCCAGCAGTGAGGAGAAGAACACTGAAGCTTTCTTT. As protein: CASSEEKNTEAFF.

This clone was seen once. The chain recombines TRBV27 with TRBJ2-1; D might be TRBD2 (5 bases). This CDR3 is built from 15 residues. Trimming pared 0 bases from V and 4 bases from J, leaving 10 bases between. Germline assignment: CDR1 MNHEY and CDR2 SMNVEV (reference sequence). The CDR3 coding sequence is TGTGCCAGCAGTTTATCTGGGCTAGCATACAATGAGCAGTTCTTC. Translation gives CASSLSGLAYNEQFF.

V gene TRBV24-1 combines with J gene TRBJ2-1; TRBD1 is a possible D gene (5 bases). This CDR3 region has 14 residues. In germline, CDR1 is KGHDR, CDR2 SFDVKD. Trimming stripped 8 bases from V and 3 bases from J, with 13 bases between. For the CDR3, the DNA is TGTGCCACCACTCCCTCCCAGGGCTACAATGAGCAGTTCTTC. It yields the protein CATTPSQGYNEQFF.

The genes are TRBV4-2 and TRBJ2-5, with 11 bases that match TRBD2. V lost 3 bases and J lost 5; bases outside the gene matches: 8. There are 16 residues in the CDR3. The germline CDR1 and CDR2 sequences are LGHNA and YNFKEQ. The CDR3 bases are TGTGCCAGCAGCCAGGGTGTAGCGGGGGGGCGGGAGACCCAGTACTTC. Translated: CASSQGVAGGRETQYF.

This sequence joins TRBV28 and TRBJ1-6, with a tentative D call TRBD1 (6 bases). The CDR3 runs to 14 residues. Germline-derived CDR1 and CDR2 are MDHEN and SYDVKM. Trimming took off 4 bases at V and 8 bases at J, with 12 bases between the two ends. The CDR3 coding sequence is TGTGCCAGCAGTTCTGGGGGCGAAGATTCACCCCTCCACTTT. Translation gives CASSSGGEDSPLHF.

The genes are TRBV6-1 and TRBJ1-2; no firm D call. The CDR3 runs to 13 residues. Trimming cost V 2 bases and J 4 bases, with 8 bases left between them. The germline V gene encodes CDR1 MNHNS and CDR2 SASEGT. CDR3 protein: CASSESRFYGYTF. CDR3 nucleotide sequence: TGTGCCAGCAGTGAATCTAGATTCTATGGCTACACCTTC.

The V gene is TRBV6-5, the J gene TRBJ2-5; 8 bases are shared with TRBD1. Trimming at V came to 6 bases and at J to 4 bases, leaving 1 base not matched to a gene. Germline V gene sequence: CDR1 MNHEY, CDR2 SVGAGI. This CDR3 has 12 residues. CDR3: CASRGQGETQYF. The DNA for the CDR3 is TGTGCCAGCAGAGGACAGGGAGAGACCCAGTACTTC.

The V call is TRBV19, the J call TRBJ1-2; 10 bases agree with TRBD1. The CDR3 contains 13 residues. Germline trimming cut 4 bases from V and 14 bases from J; bases unmatched to any gene: 10. Looked up from germline, CDR1 is LNHDA and CDR2 is SQIVND (reference sequence). The CDR3 reads CASSSSGQGLWTF. The DNA for the CDR3 is TGTGCCAGTAGTAGTTCGGGACAGGGGCTATGGACCTTC.

The CDR3 reads CASSLDRGARYGYTF. The CDR3 nucleotides are TGTGCCAGCAGCCTCGATCGCGGGGCCCGCTATGGCTACACCTTC. This sequence joins TRBV5-8 and TRBJ1-2, with a possible D match to TRBD1 (5 bases). There are 15 residues in the CDR3. Germline CDR1 is SGHTS and CDR2 is YDEGEE. Trimming took off 4 bases at V and 4 bases at J, with 17 bases between the two ends.